Listed below are T cell receptor beta chains from one sample, sequenced in a study of T cells in Graves' hyperthyroidism and ophthalmopathy. MiXCR was run by TCRdb on the multiplex PCR reads, yielding one entry per CDR3 protein. The data contain almost 500,000 distinct CDR3 sequences, approximately 23% of them singletons. The sample taken for sequencing was blood. The receptors shown here come from a woman between 70 and 85 years old with Graves' ophthalmopathy. Both conserved end residues are part of each CDR3. A D gene is named only where the DNA matches it firmly. Not every row has a clone size; where given, it reads once, few, many or a size class.

d_gene: TRBD1
j_gene: TRBJ1-2
abundance: once
v_gene: TRBV10-3
CDR3nt: TGTGCCATCAGAGAGACAGGGCCTGGAAACTATGGCTACACCTTC
CDR3aa: CAIRETGPGNYGYTF

d_gene: TRBD1
j_gene: TRBJ1-4
abundance: few
v_gene: TRBV20-1
CDR3nt: TGCAGTGCTAGAGATCAAGGACAGGGAGGTGAAAAACTGTTTTTT
CDR3aa: CSARDQGQGGEKLFF

d_gene: TRBD2
j_gene: TRBJ2-7
abundance: few
v_gene: TRBV12-3/TRBV12-4
CDR3nt: TGTGCCAGCAGTTTGGGGACTAGCGGGAGGGTTAGAAACGAGCAGTACTTC
CDR3aa: CASSLGTSGRVRNEQYF

d_gene: NA
j_gene: TRBJ2-7
abundance: NA
v_gene: TRBV6-9
CDR3nt: TGTGCCGGCAGTTACCGGGACACCCATATCGAGCAGTACTTC
CDR3aa: CAGSYRDTHIEQYF

d_gene: TRBD1
j_gene: TRBJ2-1
abundance: NA
v_gene: TRBV7-2
CDR3nt: TGTGCCAGCAGCTTAATGGGACAGGGGGGCAATGAGCAGTTCTTC
CDR3aa: CASSLMGQGGNEQFF

d_gene: NA
j_gene: TRBJ2-3
abundance: few
v_gene: TRBV6-2/TRBV6-3
CDR3nt: TGTGCCAGCACTAACCCTTCCACAGATACGCAGTATTTT
CDR3aa: CASTNPSTDTQYF

d_gene: TRBD2
j_gene: TRBJ2-7
abundance: many
v_gene: TRBV28
CDR3nt: TGTGCCAGTGCATCCGGGACTAGTATAACCTACGAGCAGTACTTC
CDR3aa: CASASGTSITYEQYF

d_gene: NA
j_gene: TRBJ2-1
abundance: few
v_gene: TRBV5-1
CDR3nt: TGCGCCAGCAGCTTGGTTTCTAGAACGGGCAGCTCCTACAATGAGCAGTTCTTC
CDR3aa: CASSLVSRTGSSYNEQFF

d_gene: NA
j_gene: TRBJ2-3
abundance: NA
v_gene: TRBV6-1
CDR3nt: TGTGCCAGCAGTCATACCCGGGCCCGCAATGATGATACGCAGTATTTT
CDR3aa: CASSHTRARNDDTQYF

d_gene: NA
j_gene: TRBJ2-7
abundance: few
v_gene: TRBV6-2/TRBV6-3
CDR3nt: TGTGCCAGCAAGAGACAGAGACACCGGGAGCAGTACTTC
CDR3aa: CASKRQRHREQYF

d_gene: NA
j_gene: TRBJ2-1
abundance: NA
v_gene: TRBV11-2
CDR3nt: TGTGCCAGCAGCCAGAGGGGGAGAACCTACAATGAGCAGTTCTTC
CDR3aa: CASSQRGRTYNEQFF

d_gene: NA
j_gene: TRBJ2-3
abundance: NA
v_gene: TRBV19
CDR3nt: TGTGCCAGTAGTCCTCCCGGGACTGTCCGCACAGATACGCAGTATTTT
CDR3aa: CASSPPGTVRTDTQYF

d_gene: NA
j_gene: TRBJ2-2
abundance: many
v_gene: TRBV12-3/TRBV12-4
CDR3nt: TGTGCCAGCAGCCCCCACACGGGCGGCGGGGAGCTGTTTTTT
CDR3aa: CASSPHTGGGELFF

d_gene: NA
j_gene: TRBJ1-3
abundance: few
v_gene: TRBV6-2/TRBV6-3
CDR3nt: TGTGCCAGCAGTTATATGGGAAGCTCTGGAAACACCATATATTTT
CDR3aa: CASSYMGSSGNTIYF

d_gene: NA
j_gene: TRBJ2-7
abundance: many
v_gene: TRBV11-2
CDR3nt: TGTGCCAGCAGCTTAGATCGGAGGACGATACCGTACGAGCAGTACTTC
CDR3aa: CASSLDRRTIPYEQYF

d_gene: NA
j_gene: TRBJ2-3
abundance: many
v_gene: TRBV5-1
CDR3nt: TGCGCCAGCCAAAGCGGCCACACAGATACGCAGTATTTT
CDR3aa: CASQSGHTDTQYF

d_gene: TRBD2
j_gene: TRBJ2-7
abundance: NA
v_gene: TRBV20-1
CDR3nt: TGCAGTGCTATGGGCACCGTCTTTACCAGCGGGAGTTTATACGAGCAGTACTTC
CDR3aa: CSAMGTVFTSGSLYEQYF

d_gene: TRBD2
j_gene: TRBJ2-1
abundance: few
v_gene: TRBV7-3
CDR3nt: TGTGCCAGCAGCTTACTCGGGAGGACGCCCAATGAGCAGTTCTTC
CDR3aa: CASSLLGRTPNEQFF

d_gene: NA
j_gene: TRBJ2-5
abundance: NA
v_gene: TRBV12-3/TRBV12-4
CDR3nt: TGTGCCAGTCAGGGGTTGGGGGAGACCCAGTACTTC
CDR3aa: CASQGLGETQYF

d_gene: NA
j_gene: TRBJ2-6
abundance: NA
v_gene: TRBV6-6
CDR3nt: TGTGCCAGCAGTTACTCGTTAGCCAGCTCTGGGGCCAACGTCCTGACTTTC
CDR3aa: CASSYSLASSGANVLTF

d_gene: NA
j_gene: TRBJ1-1
abundance: many
v_gene: TRBV12-3/TRBV12-4
CDR3nt: TGTGCCAGCAGTCCTACACCCTACACTGAAGCTTTCTTT
CDR3aa: CASSPTPYTEAFF

d_gene: TRBD2
j_gene: TRBJ2-3
abundance: many
v_gene: TRBV2
CDR3nt: TGTGCCAGCAGCGGACTAGCGGGAGGCACAGATACGCAGTATTTT
CDR3aa: CASSGLAGGTDTQYF

d_gene: NA
j_gene: TRBJ2-1
abundance: NA
v_gene: TRBV30
CDR3nt: TGTGCCTGGGGGGCGGGTGAGCAGTTCTTC
CDR3aa: CAWGAGEQFF

d_gene: NA
j_gene: TRBJ1-1
abundance: few
v_gene: TRBV3-1
CDR3nt: TGTGCCAGCAGCGAAGGGAAGACGGTTGAAGCTTTCTTT
CDR3aa: CASSEGKTVEAFF